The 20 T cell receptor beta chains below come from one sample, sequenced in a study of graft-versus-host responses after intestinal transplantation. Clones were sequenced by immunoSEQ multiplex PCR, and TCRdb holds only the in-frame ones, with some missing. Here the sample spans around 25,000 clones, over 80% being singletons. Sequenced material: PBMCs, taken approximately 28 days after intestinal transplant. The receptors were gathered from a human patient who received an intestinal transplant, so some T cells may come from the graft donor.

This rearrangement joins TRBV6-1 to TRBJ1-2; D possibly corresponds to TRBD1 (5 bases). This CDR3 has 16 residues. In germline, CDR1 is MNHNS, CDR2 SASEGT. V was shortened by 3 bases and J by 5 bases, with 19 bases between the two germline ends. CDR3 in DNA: TGTGCCAGCAGTGATGGGGGGGACCTTCCTCCTTATGGCTACACCTTC. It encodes CASSDGGDLPPYGYTF.

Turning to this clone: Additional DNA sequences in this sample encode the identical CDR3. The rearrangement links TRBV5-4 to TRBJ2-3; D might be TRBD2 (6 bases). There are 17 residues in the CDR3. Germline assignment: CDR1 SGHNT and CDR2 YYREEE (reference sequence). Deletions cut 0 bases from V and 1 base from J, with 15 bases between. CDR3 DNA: TGTGCCAGCAGCTTGGACGTGGGGGGTCTCCGCACAGATACGCAGTATTTT. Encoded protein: CASSLDVGGLRTDTQYF.

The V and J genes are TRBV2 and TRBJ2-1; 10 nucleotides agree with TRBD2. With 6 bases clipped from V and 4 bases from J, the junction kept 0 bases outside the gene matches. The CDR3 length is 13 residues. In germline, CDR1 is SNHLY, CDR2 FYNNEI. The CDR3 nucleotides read TGTGCCAGCAGGACTAGCGGGTACAATGAGCAGTTCTTC. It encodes CASRTSGYNEQFF.

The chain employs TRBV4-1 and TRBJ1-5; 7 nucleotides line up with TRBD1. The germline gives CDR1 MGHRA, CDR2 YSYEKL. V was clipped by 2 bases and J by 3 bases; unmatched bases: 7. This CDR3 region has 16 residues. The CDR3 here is CASSQRQGSINQPQHF. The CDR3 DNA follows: TGCGCCAGCAGCCAAAGACAGGGCTCTATCAATCAGCCCCAGCATTTT.

The CDR3 DNA follows: TGTGCCAGCAGTTACTGGGACAGCTCCTACGAGCAGTACTTC. Its protein product is CASSYWDSSYEQYF. This chain joins TRBV6-6 and TRBJ2-7, with 7 bases matching TRBD1. The CDR3 runs to 14 residues. V lost 1 base, J lost 0 bases, and 0 bases stayed unmatched. The germline V gene encodes CDR1 MNHNY and CDR2 SVGAGI (reference sequence).

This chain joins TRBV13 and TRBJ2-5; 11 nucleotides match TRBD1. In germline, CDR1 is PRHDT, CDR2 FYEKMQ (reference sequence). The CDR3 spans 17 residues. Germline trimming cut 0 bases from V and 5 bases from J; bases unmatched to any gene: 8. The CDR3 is CASSLGPGTGGGETQYF. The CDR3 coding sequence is TGTGCCAGCAGCTTAGGCCCCGGGACAGGGGGAGGGGAGACCCAGTACTTC.

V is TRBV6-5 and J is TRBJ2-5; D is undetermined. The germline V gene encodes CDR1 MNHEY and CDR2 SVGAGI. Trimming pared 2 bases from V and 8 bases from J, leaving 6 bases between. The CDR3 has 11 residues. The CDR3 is CASSYGETQYF. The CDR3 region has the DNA TGTGCCAGCAGTTACGGGGAAACCCAGTACTTC.

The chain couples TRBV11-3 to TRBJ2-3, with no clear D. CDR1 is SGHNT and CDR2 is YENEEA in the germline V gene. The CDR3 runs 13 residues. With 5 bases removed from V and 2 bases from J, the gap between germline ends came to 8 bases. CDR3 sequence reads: CASSGSHTDTQYF. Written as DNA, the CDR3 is TGTGCCAGCAGCGGGTCCCACACAGATACGCAGTATTTT.

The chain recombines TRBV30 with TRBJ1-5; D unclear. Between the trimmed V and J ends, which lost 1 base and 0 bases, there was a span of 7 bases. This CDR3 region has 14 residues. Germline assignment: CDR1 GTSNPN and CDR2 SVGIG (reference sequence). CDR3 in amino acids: CAWSGGYSNQPQHF. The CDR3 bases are TGTGCCTGGAGTGGAGGTTATAGCAATCAGCCCCAGCATTTT.

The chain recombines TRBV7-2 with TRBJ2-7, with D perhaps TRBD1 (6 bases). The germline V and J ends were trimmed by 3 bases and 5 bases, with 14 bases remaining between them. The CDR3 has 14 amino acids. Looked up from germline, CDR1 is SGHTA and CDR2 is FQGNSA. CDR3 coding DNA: TGTGCCAGCAGCTTTCCCAACAGGGCCCACGAGCAGTACTTC. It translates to CASSFPNRAHEQYF.

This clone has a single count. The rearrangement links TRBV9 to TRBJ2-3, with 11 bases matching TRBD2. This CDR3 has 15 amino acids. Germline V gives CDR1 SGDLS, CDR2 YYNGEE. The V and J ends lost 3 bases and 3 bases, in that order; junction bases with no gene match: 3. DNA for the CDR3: TGTGCCAGCAGCGCCGCTAGCGGGAGGACAGATACGCAGTATTTT. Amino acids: CASSAASGRTDTQYF.

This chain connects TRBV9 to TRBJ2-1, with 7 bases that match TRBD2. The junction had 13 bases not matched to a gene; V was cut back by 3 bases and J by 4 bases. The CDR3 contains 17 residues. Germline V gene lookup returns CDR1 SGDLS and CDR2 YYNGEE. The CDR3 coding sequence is TGTGCCAGCAGCGCCGCTTTGGGCGGGAGAACATACAATGAGCAGTTCTTC. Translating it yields CASSAALGGRTYNEQFF.

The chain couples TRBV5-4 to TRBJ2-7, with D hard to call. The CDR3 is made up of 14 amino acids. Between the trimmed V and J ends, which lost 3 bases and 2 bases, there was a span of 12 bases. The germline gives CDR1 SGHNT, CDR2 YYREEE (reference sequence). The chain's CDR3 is CASSSRSVAYEQYF. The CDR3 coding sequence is TGTGCCAGCAGCTCCCGGAGCGTTGCCTACGAGCAGTACTTC.

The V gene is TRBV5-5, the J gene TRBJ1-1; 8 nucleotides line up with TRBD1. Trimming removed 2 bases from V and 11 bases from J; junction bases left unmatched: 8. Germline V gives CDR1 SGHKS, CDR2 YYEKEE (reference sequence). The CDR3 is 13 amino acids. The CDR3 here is CASSLQDRERAFF. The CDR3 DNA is TGTGCCAGCAGCTTACAGGACAGGGAGCGCGCTTTCTTT.

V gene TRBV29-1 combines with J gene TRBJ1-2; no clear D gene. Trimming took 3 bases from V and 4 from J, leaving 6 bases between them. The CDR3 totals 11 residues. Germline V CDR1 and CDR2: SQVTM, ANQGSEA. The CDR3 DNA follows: TGCAGCGTTGAGGATATCTATGGCTACACCTTC. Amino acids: CSVEDIYGYTF.

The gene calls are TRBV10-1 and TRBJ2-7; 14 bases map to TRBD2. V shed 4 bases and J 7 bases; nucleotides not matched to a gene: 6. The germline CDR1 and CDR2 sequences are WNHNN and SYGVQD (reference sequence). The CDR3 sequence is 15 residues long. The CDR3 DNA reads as TGCGCCAGCAGTGTGGGACTAGCGGGGGACGGGGAGCAGTACTTC. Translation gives CASSVGLAGDGEQYF.

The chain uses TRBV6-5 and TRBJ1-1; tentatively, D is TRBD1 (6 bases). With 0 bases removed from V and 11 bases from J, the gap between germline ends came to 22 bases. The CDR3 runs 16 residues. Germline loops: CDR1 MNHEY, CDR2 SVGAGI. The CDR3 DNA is TGTGCCAGCAGTTACTCGAGGTACGACAAGGGGGATATGGCTTTCTTT. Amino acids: CASSYSRYDKGDMAFF.

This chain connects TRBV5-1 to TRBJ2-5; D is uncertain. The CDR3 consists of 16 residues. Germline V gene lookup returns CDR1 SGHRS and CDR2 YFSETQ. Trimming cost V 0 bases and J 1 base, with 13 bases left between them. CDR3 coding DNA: TGCGCCAGCAGCTTGGCCCGGGCCCCGGCCCAAGAGACCCAGTACTTC. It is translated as CASSLARAPAQETQYF.

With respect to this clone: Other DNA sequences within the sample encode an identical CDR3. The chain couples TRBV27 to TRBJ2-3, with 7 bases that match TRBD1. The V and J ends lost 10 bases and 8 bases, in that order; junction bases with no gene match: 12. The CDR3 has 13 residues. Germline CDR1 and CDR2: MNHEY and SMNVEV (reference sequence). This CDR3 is CAISDRSWGTQYF. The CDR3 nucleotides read TGTGCCATCTCGGACAGGTCCTGGGGTACGCAGTATTTT.

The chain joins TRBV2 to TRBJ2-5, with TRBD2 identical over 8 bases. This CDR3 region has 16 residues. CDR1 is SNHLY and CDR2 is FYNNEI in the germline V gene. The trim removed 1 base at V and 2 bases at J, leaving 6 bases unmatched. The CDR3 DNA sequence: TGTGCCAGCAGTGAAGGAGAAACTAGCGGACAAGAGACCCAGTACTTC. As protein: CASSEGETSGQETQYF.